This T cell receptor beta chain was retrieved from a study of cytomegalovirus exposure and HLA in healthy donors. Only in-frame clones appear in the TCRdb table, and some are missing; sequencing was by immunoSEQ multiplex PCR. The sample lists tens of thousands of clones; around 97% were seen once. Study outcomes and limitations: Among TCR beta chains, those listed as cytomegalovirus-associated numbered over 150. Both high specificity and high sensitivity reportedly marked the classifier's diagnosis of cytomegalovirus status.

V dropped 3 bases and J dropped 5; count of bases not matched to a gene: 6. In germline, CDR1 is ENHRY, CDR2 SYGVKD. CDR3 length equals 16 residues. Details on this clone: Its specificity is unknown.

This sequence joins TRBV10-3 and TRBJ2-1, with 11 bases aligning to TRBD2. Specimen: PBMCs. The TCR sequence derives from a woman younger than 35 in good health and CMV-seropositive. The DNA of the CDR3 is TGTGCCATCAGTGATGGTGGTAGCGGGAGGGACAATGAGCAGTTCTTC. This sequence encodes CAISDGGSGRDNEQFF.